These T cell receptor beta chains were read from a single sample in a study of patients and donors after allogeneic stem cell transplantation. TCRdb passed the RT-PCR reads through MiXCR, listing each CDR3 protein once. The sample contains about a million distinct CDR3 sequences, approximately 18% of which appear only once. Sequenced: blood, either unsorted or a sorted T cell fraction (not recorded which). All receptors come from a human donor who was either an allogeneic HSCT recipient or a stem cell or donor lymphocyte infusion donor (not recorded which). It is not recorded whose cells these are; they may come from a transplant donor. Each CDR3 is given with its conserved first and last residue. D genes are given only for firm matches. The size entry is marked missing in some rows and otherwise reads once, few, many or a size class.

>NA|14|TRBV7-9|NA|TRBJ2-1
CASSLSEGRNEQFF
TGTGCCAGCAGCTTATCGGAGGGAAGAAATGAGCAGTTCTTC
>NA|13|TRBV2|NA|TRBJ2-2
CASREYSTGELFF
TGTGCCAGCAGGGAATATAGTACCGGGGAGCTGTTTTTT
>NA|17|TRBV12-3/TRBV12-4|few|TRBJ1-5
CASSVGQSLPINQPQHF
TGTGCCAGCTCCGTTGGACAGTCCCTGCCCATTAATCAGCCCCAGCATTTT
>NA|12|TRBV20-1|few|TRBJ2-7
CSAAGWGSEQYF
TGCAGTGCTGCGGGTTGGGGGAGCGAGCAGTACTTC
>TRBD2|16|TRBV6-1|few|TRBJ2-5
CASTPLGVAGGETQYF
TGTGCCAGCACCCCCCTCGGGGTAGCGGGGGGAGAGACCCAGTACTTC
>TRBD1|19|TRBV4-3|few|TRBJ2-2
CASSQEPSSQGGLTGELFF
TGCGCCAGCAGCCAAGAACCCTCATCACAGGGGGGTCTTACCGGGGAGCTGTTTTTT
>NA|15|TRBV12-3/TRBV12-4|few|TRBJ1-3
CASSFPGAQGNTIYF
TGTGCCAGCAGTTTTCCGGGGGCGCAAGGAAACACCATATATTTT
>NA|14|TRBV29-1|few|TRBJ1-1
CSVEDRLGGTEAFF
TGCAGCGTTGAAGATCGGTTGGGAGGCACTGAAGCTTTCTTT
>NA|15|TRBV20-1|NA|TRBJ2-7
CSARGVGADSYEQYF
TGCAGTGCTAGGGGGGTTGGGGCCGACTCCTACGAGCAGTACTTC
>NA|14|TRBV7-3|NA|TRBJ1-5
CASSVQKGNQPQHF
TGTGCCAGCAGCGTACAAAAGGGCAATCAGCCCCAGCATTTT
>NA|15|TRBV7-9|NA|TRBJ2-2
CASSSTGQNTGELFF
TGTGCCAGCAGCTCCACAGGACAGAACACCGGGGAGCTGTTTTTT
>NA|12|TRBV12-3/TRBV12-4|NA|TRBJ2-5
CASRESSETQYF
TGTGCCAGCAGGGAGTCCTCAGAGACCCAGTACTTC
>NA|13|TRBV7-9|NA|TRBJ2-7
CASSLSSVYEQYF
TGTGCCAGCAGCTTATCATCCGTCTACGAGCAGTACTTC
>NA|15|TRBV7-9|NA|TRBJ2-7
CASSGRGRSSYEQYF
TGTGCCAGCAGCGGTCGGGGACGGTCCTCCTACGAGCAGTACTTC
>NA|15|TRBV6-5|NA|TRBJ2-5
CASSYTWQIQETQYF
TGTGCCAGCAGTTACACCTGGCAGATCCAAGAGACCCAGTACTTC
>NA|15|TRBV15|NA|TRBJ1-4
CATSRVSGTNEKLFF
TGTGCCACCAGCAGAGTTTCGGGAACTAATGAAAAACTGTTTTTT
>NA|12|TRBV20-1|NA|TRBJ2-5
CSARGRAETQYF
TGCAGTGCTAGAGGTAGAGCAGAGACCCAGTACTTC
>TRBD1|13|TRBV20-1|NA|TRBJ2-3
CSGMTGGTNTQYF
TGCAGTGGGATGACAGGGGGCACGAATACGCAGTATTTT
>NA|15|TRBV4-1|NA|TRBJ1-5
CASSQVWTLNQPQHF
TGCGCCAGCAGCCAAGTGTGGACTCTCAATCAGCCCCAGCATTTT
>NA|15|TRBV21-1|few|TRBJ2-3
CASSKGSDHTDTQYF
TGTGCCAGCAGCAAAGGCAGTGACCACACAGATACGCAGTATTTT
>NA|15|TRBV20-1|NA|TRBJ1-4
CSARDRGYQSEKLFF
TGCAGTGCTAGAGATCGGGGGTACCAGTCGGAAAAACTGTTTTTT
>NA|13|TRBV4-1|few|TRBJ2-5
CASSQFIRETQYF
TGCGCCAGCAGCCAATTTATCCGCGAGACCCAGTACTTC
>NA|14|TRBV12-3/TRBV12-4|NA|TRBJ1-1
CASSLRQSKKEAFF
TGTGCCAGCAGTTTAAGACAGAGTAAGAAAGAAGCTTTCTTT
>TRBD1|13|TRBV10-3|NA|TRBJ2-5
CAISAEQGKTQYF
TGTGCCATCAGTGCGGAACAGGGGAAGACCCAGTACTTC
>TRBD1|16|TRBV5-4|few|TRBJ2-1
CASSRPPGQNPNEQFF
TGTGCCAGCAGCCGGCCCCCGGGACAGAACCCCAATGAGCAGTTCTTC
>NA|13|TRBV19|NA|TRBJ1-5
CVSGADCNQPQHF
TGTGTCTCAGGGGCAGACTGCAATCAGCCCCAGCATTTT
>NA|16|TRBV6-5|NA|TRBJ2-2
CASSSSRGINTGELFF
TGTGCCAGCAGTTCTTCCAGGGGTATCAACACCGGGGAGCTGTTTTTT
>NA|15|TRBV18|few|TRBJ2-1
CASSLQANSYNEQFF
TGTGCCAGCTCCCTACAGGCCAACTCCTACAATGAGCAGTTCTTC
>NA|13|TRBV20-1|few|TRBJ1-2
CSAGKEFNYGYTF
TGCAGTGCTGGAAAGGAATTTAACTATGGCTACACCTTC
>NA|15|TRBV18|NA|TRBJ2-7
CASSPGGQGANEQYF
TGTGCCAGCTCTCCCGGGGGGCAGGGGGCCAACGAGCAGTACTTC
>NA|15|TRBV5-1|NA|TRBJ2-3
CASAKNLEGTDTQYF
TGCGCCAGCGCTAAGAACCTGGAAGGTACAGATACGCAGTATTTT
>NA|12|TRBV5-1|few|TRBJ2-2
CASSLERRELFF
TGCGCCAGCAGCTTGGAGAGAAGGGAGCTGTTTTTT
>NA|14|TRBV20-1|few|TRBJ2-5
CSARAWLGMETQYF
TGCAGTGCTAGAGCGTGGCTAGGGATGGAGACCCAGTACTTC
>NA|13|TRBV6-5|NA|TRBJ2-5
CASSYSRRGTQYF
TGTGCCAGCAGTTACTCCCGCCGAGGGACCCAGTACTTC
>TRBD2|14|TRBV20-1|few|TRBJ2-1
CSASISSGLSEQFF
TGCAGTGCTAGTATTTCTAGCGGGCTCAGTGAGCAGTTCTTC
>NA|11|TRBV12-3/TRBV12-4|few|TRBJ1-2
CASSQGHGYTF
TGTGCCAGCAGTCAGGGTCATGGCTACACCTTC
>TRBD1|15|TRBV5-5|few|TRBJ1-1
CASSLVSGGAAEAFF
TGTGCCAGCAGCTTGGTGTCAGGGGGCGCCGCTGAAGCTTTCTTT
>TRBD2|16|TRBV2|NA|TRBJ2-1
CASSPRLAGAHNEQFF
TGTGCCAGCAGCCCCAGACTAGCGGGGGCCCACAATGAGCAGTTCTTC
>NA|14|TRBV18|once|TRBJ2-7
CASSPGPGVGEQYF
TGTGCCAGCTCACCGGGACCCGGGGTGGGAGAGCAGTACTTC
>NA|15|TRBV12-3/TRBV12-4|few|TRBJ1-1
CASSFLGGDLTEAFF
TGTGCCAGCAGTTTTCTCGGGGGCGATCTCACTGAAGCTTTCTTT
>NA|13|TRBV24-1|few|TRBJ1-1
CATSDRSNTEAFF
TGTGCCACCAGTGATAGGAGTAACACTGAAGCTTTCTTT
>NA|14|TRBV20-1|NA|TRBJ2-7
CSARRGESSYEQYF
TGCAGTGCTAGACGCGGGGAAAGCTCCTACGAGCAGTACTTC
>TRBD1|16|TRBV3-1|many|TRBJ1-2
CASSPTKGQGYRGYTF
TGTGCCAGCAGCCCGACAAAGGGACAGGGTTACCGAGGCTACACCTTC
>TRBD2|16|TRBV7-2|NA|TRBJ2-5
CASSAGLAGYQETQYF
TGTGCCAGCAGCGCCGGACTAGCGGGGTACCAAGAGACCCAGTACTTC
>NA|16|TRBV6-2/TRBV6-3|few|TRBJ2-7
CASSFRPGLSSYEQYF
TGTGCCAGCAGTTTCAGGCCGGGACTTAGCTCCTACGAGCAGTACTTC
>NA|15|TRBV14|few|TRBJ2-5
CASALMAGRRETQYF
TGTGCCAGCGCTCTTATGGCGGGGCGGAGGGAGACCCAGTACTTC
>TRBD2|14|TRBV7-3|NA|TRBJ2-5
CASSDKRGEGTQYF
TGTGCCAGCAGCGATAAGCGGGGGGAGGGGACCCAGTACTTC
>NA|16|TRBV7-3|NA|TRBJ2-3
CASSLKAGKGTDTQYF
TGTGCCAGCAGCTTAAAGGCGGGAAAGGGTACAGATACGCAGTATTTT
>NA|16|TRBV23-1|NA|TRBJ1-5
CASSRIRDETNQPQHF
TGCGCCAGCAGTCGGATCCGGGACGAGACCAATCAGCCCCAGCATTTT
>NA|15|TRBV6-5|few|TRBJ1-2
CASSYNRGTALGYTF
TGTGCCAGCAGTTATAATCGTGGGACGGCCTTGGGCTACACCTTC
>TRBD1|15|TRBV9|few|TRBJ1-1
CASSEPRQGRGEAFF
TGTGCCAGCAGCGAGCCCCGACAGGGGCGGGGTGAAGCTTTCTTT
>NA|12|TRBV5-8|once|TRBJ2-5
CAQRRGQETQYF
TGTGCCCAACGACGTGGCCAAGAGACCCAGTACTTC
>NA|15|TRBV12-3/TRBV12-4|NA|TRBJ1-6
CASSLAWAGDSPLHF
TGTGCCAGCAGTTTAGCGTGGGCAGGGGATTCACCCCTCCACTTT
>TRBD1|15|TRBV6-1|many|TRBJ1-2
CASSVGRTGNYGYTF
TGTGCCAGCAGTGTAGGAAGGACAGGGAACTATGGCTACACCTTC
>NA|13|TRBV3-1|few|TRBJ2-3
CASSQVITDTQYF
TGTGCCAGCAGCCAAGTCATTACAGATACGCAGTATTTT